This TCR beta chain was retrieved from a study of shared clonotypes between healthy human individuals. CDR3 length: 12 residues. Germline V gene lookup returns CDR1 MDHEN and CDR2 SYDVKM. V lost 6 bases to trimming and J lost 3 bases, with 7 bases between them. Sorted-subset replicate PCR reactions were performed with about 200 ng DNA, corresponding to tens of thousands of T cell genomes. Profiling relied on immunoSEQ multiplex PCR, and the TCRdb table lists in-frame clones only, not all of them. The sample contains 2.3 million or so clones, over 90% of which appear only once. This clone was detected only once. At the DNA level, this CDR3 is encoded by other sequences in the same sample as well.

This receptor was identified in a man aged 18 to 30 in good health. Some clones in this sample may be carry-over from other donors' samples. The V call is TRBV28, the J call TRBJ2-3, with D possibly matching TRBD2 (5 bases). The sample taken for sequencing was naive CD4+ T cells from PBMCs. The subset is: CD45RA+ positively selected. DNA of the CDR3: TGTGCCAGCAGGCTAGCAACAGATACGCAGTATTTT. Translating it yields CASRLATDTQYF.